This T cell receptor (beta chain) was recorded in a study of blood T cells in healthy people across ages (dated by TCRdb to 2013 to 2016). For the study in its entirety: Template switching captured roughly one uniquely barcoded TCR beta cDNA molecule per two T cells in model experiments. To track age-related changes in TCR beta repertoire diversity, the study relied on deep sequencing normalized with unique cDNA molecular identifiers. Donors were grouped into four age groups: young (average about 15 years), middle-aged (less than 40), aged (over 55) and long-lived (approximately 75). To avoid experimental bias, donors of different ages were spread randomly across the sequencing lanes. Using the same blood draw, the study looked at two additional independent replicas of 1 million unique cDNA reads for two donors, one aged 18 to 29 and the other aged 80 or older. Beyond this particular receptor, the publication reports: Since profiling was done on bulk unsorted PBMCs, naive and antigen-experienced compartments could not be conclusively compared. Donor CMV infection status was unknown, potentially confounding age-related changes in expanded clonotypes. As age increased, observed TCR beta diversity per million T cells dropped in a roughly linear way, and a significant reduction was already evident by age 40. Observed TCR beta diversity correlated strongly with the percentage of naive T cells measured by flow cytometry. The long-lived group showed more naive CD4+ T cells, fewer expanded clones and increased TCR diversity than the aged group, suggesting age selection. Estimates of total diversity from one million sequenced T cells were regarded as lower bounds and underestimates.

A note on this clonotype: What antigen it recognizes has not been identified. Within one base of it there is no much larger clone, and no base qualities were kept.

Inclusive of the bounding cysteine and phenylalanine, the CDR3 is 14 residues long. Only the CDR3 DNA is retained, 42 bases long and in frame from the first base. Trimming costs V 5 bases and J 3 bases, and their ends lie 12 bases apart. The germline V gene provides CDR1 SGHTA and CDR2 FQGNSA. The roughly 39 donors, aged about 6 to 95 years, were systemically healthy Caucasian individuals from Russia. Ten milliliters of peripheral blood were drawn from each donor into EDTA-treated Vacutainer tubes. Ficoll-Paque density-gradient centrifugation was used to isolate PBMCs, with at least 6.5 million per sample. Trizol reagent was used to extract total RNA from PBMCs, with at least 5 micrograms per sample. For every donor, an aliquot of PBMCs went through flow cytometry to measure the percentages of naive CD45RAhigh/CD27high T cells. The library was generated by 5' RACE. The sample was run on an Illumina HiSeq 2500. A second PCR of about 6 to 11 cycles was performed with a sample-barcoded 5' primer and a J-beta primer mix. A unique molecular identifier was introduced onto each TCR beta cDNA molecule by a template-switch 5' adaptor carrying 12 random nucleotides. Each sample yielded at least 2.5 million CDR3-containing paired-end reads. All of the RNA was converted into first-strand cDNA using the Mint cDNA synthesis kit, with a TRBC-specific oligonucleotide serving as the primer. Following uracil-DNA glycosylase treatment, all cDNA underwent a first 18-cycle PCR with the universal primers M1SS and BC2_uni_R. In the original analysis: For normalization, 1 million high-quality reads were randomly selected from each sample, with every read carrying a distinct molecular identifier. Reads sharing molecular identifiers were discarded rather than binned into consensus sequences. MiTCR, with a Q25 quality threshold and the strictest error-elimination algorithm, was used for CDR3 identification, clonotype clustering and error correction. A nonparametric unseen species model with Euler transformation was used to estimate a lower bound on total TCR beta diversity. The public reads were run again by TCRdb, first through fastp at Q25 and then through MiXCR, and only productive beta chains were kept. Records with the same CDR3 protein are collapsed into one entry carrying the most frequent genes and DNA. The V and J calls were not made by the authors but by TCRdb's processing. The sample table contains over 1.5 million distinct CDR3 sequences; only one count was recorded for around 50% of them. Together, the top ten hold 2.1% of the sample.

The TCR originated in a woman between 40 and 55 years old in good health. The rearranged segments are TRBV7-2 and TRBJ2-3, with the D gene call left open. The sequenced sample was blood. CDR3 loop: CASSRRPITDTQYF. The sequence in DNA is TGTGCCAGCAGCCGAAGACCGATAACAGATACGCAGTATTTT.